The 10 T cell receptor beta chains presented below share a single source sample, sequenced in a study of shared clonotypes between healthy human individuals. Sequencing was performed with immunoSEQ multiplex PCR; in TCRdb, only in-frame clones are kept and a portion is missing. The table includes some 470,000 clones, over 60% detected once. The sequenced sample was PBMCs. The source of these receptors is a woman in her thirties or forties in good health. Some clones in this sample may be carry-over from other donors' samples.

The rearrangement uses TRBV7-2 and TRBJ2-2, with D hard to call. The V gene's germline CDR1 is SGHTA and CDR2 FQGNSA. The CDR3 consists of 13 residues. V was trimmed by 1 base and J by 5 bases, leaving 5 bases between them. In nucleotides, the CDR3 is TGTGCCAGCAGCTTAGTGAAGACCGGGGAGCTGTTTTTT. Residues: CASSLVKTGELFF.

This chain connects TRBV30 to TRBJ1-1; 7 bases are a match to TRBD1. Losses at the gene ends were 5 bases for V and 7 bases for J; bases not matched to a gene: 16. Germline CDR1 is GTSNPN and CDR2 is SVGIG (reference sequence). This CDR3 is built from 15 residues. As DNA, the CDR3 is TGTGCCTGGGCCCCGGGACAGACTTGGGTCGGTGAAGCTTTCTTT. Its protein is CAWAPGQTWVGEAFF.

In this sample, this clone turned up many times. Its ends do not fully match the called genes, so a read error is possible. The genes are TRBV7-7 and TRBJ2-3; D tentatively reads TRBD1 or TRBD2 (5 bases each). The CDR3 runs to 15 residues. Per the germline V gene, CDR1 is SSHAT and CDR2 is FNYEAQ (reference sequence). The CDR3 spells CASSLGTGSTDTQYF. The CDR3 DNA sequence: TGTGCTAGCAGCCTGGGGACGGGGAGCACAGATACGCAGTATTTT.

As to this clone: This is likely an artifact of a read error, given a far larger clone one base away. This chain joins TRBV6-5 and TRBJ1-1, with D tentatively TRBD1 (5 bases). This CDR3 comprises 15 residues. From germline, CDR1 is MNHEY and CDR2 SVGAGI. The CDR3 loop reads CASRHSYRGYTEASF. CDR3 nucleotides: TGTGCCAGCAGGCACAGCTATAGGGGTTACACTGAAGCTTCCTTT.

J is TRBJ2-2 and V is TRBV7-3, with TRBD2 identical over 8 bases. Germline V gene lookup returns CDR1 SGHTA and CDR2 FQGTGA. CDR3 length: 15 residues. Trimming at V came to 5 bases and at J to 0 bases, leaving 2 bases not matched to a gene. The CDR3 spells CASSRSGTNTGELFF. The CDR3 region has the DNA TGTGCCAGCAGCCGTAGCGGGACGAACACCGGGGAGCTGTTTTTT.

CDR3 in DNA: TGTGCCAGCAGTAGACAGGGGCTCGAGACCCAGTACTTC. This translates into CASSRQGLETQYF. The rearrangement uses TRBV28 and TRBJ2-5; 8 bases line up with TRBD1. This CDR3 is built from 13 residues. V dropped 5 bases and J dropped 5; count of bases not matched to a gene: 4. CDR1 and CDR2 from the germline V gene are MDHEN and SYDVKM. The full variable domain, completed using reference TRBV28 and TRBJ2-5, is DVKVTQSSRYLVKRTGEKVFLECVQDMDHENMFWYRQDPGLGLRLIYFSYDVKMKEKGDIPEGYSVSREKKERFSLILESASTNQTSMYLCASSRQGLETQYFGPGTRLLVL.

The chain combines TRBV7-9 with TRBJ1-5, with TRBD1 identical over 12 bases. The CDR3 is made up of 14 amino acids. The germline CDR1 and CDR2 sequences are SEHNR and FQNEAQ (reference sequence). V lost 8 bases, J lost 3 bases, and 2 bases stayed unmatched. The CDR3: CASGTGGLNQPQHF. The CDR3 nucleotides read TGTGCCAGCGGGACAGGGGGCCTCAATCAGCCCCAGCATTTT.

With regard to this clone: The sample has other DNA sequences that encode this CDR3 too. The chain combines TRBV6-5 with TRBJ1-2; TRBD1 matches 7 bases. V trimming: 0 bases; J trimming: 7 bases; junction bases outside the gene matches: 8. This CDR3 spans 15 amino acids. Germline CDR1 reads MNHEY; CDR2 reads SVGAGI. This CDR3 reads CASSYSGGLTAGYTF. CDR3 nucleotide sequence: TGTGCCAGCAGTTACTCAGGGGGCCTAACGGCTGGCTACACCTTC.

Points on this clone: In the same sample, other DNA sequences code for this CDR3. The genes are TRBV28 and TRBJ2-7, with unresolved D. Germline V gives CDR1 MDHEN, CDR2 SYDVKM. V was pared by 1 base and J by 5 bases, with 0 bases between. This CDR3 spans 10 amino acids. This CDR3 reads CASSLYEQYF. The DNA for the CDR3 is TGTGCCAGCAGTTTATACGAGCAGTACTTC.

On this clone itself: One junction end disagrees with the germline gene, perhaps due to a read error. The V call is TRBV7-7, the J call TRBJ2-5; a weak D match, TRBD1 (6 bases). The CDR3 totals 14 residues. In germline, CDR1 is SSHAT, CDR2 FNYEAQ (reference sequence). CDR3 in amino acids: CASSLVLGGETQYF. DNA for the CDR3: TGTGCTAGCAGCTTAGTCCTAGGGGGAGAGACCCAGTACTTC.